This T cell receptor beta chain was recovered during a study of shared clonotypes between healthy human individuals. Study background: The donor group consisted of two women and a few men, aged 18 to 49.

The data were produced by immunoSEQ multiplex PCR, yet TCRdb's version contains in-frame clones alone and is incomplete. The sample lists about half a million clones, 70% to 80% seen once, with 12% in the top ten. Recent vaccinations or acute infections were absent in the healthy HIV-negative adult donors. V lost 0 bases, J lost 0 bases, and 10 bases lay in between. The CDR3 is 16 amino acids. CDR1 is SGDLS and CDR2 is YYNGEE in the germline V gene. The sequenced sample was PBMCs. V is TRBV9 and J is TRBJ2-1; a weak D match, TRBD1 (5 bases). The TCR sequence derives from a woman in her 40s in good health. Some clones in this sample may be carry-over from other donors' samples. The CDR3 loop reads CASSVGGGTSYNEQFF. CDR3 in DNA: TGTGCCAGCAGCGTAGGGGGCGGAACCTCCTACAATGAGCAGTTCTTC. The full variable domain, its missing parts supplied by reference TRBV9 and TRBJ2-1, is DSGVTQTPKHLITATGQRVTLRCSPRSGDLSVYWYQQSLDQGLQFLIQYYNGEERAKGNILERFSAQQFPDLHSELNLSSLELGDSALYFCASSVGGGTSYNEQFFGPGTRLTVL.